The 3 T cell receptor beta chains below come from one sample, sequenced in a study of T-cell reconstitution after alpha-beta-depleted transplantation in children. A TCRbeta library incorporating unique molecular identifiers was prepared. Via MiXCR, TCRdb re-called the PCR reads, giving one row per CDR3 protein. The top ten clones hold approximately 4.1% of a sample with some 590,000 distinct CDR3 sequences, over 9.5% of them seen once. Sequenced here: PBMCs from the stem cell graft donor, sampled from the stem cell graft. The receptors originated from a human donor who donated a stem cell graft to a child with acute myeloid leukemia.

This chain uses TRBV7-2 with TRBJ2-1; 8 positions agree with TRBD2. Losses at the gene ends were 8 bases for V and 0 bases for J; bases not matched to a gene: 15. The CDR3 covers 18 residues. CDR1 and CDR2 from the germline V gene are SGHTA and FQGNSA. In DNA form, the CDR3 reads TGTGCCAGCCGACTCAGCGCGACTAGCGCTAGCTCCTACAATGAGCAGTTCTTC. It is translated as CASRLSATSASSYNEQFF.

This clonotype was detected a few times. The chain combines TRBV7-2 with TRBJ2-1; 7 bases are shared with TRBD2. The CDR3 is 16 residues long. Germline CDR1 is SGHTA and CDR2 is FQGNSA. V dropped 5 bases and J dropped 3; count of bases not matched to a gene: 10. CDR3: CASSARGLADYNEQFF. The CDR3 DNA reads as TGTGCCAGCAGCGCCCGCGGCCTAGCGGACTACAATGAGCAGTTCTTC.

The V gene is TRBV29-1, the J gene TRBJ2-7; 7 positions match TRBD2. CDR3 size: 13 residues. Germline V gene lookup returns CDR1 SQVTM and CDR2 ANQGSEA. V lost 0 bases and J lost 6; bases outside the gene matches: 5. This CDR3 reads CSVEEKGGLEQYF. CDR3 bases: TGCAGCGTTGAAGAAAAGGGAGGGCTCGAGCAGTACTTC.